Listed here are 26 T cell receptor beta chains from one sample, sequenced in a study of ipilimumab plus nivolumab after autologous stem cell transplantation (dated by TCRdb to about 2021). The receptor library was made with the immunoSEQ multiplex PCR assay. TCRdb provides this immuneACCESS table in a form limited to in-frame rearrangements. Some clones are lacking; in checked studies, under half of them reflect an unresolved V gene, and why the rest are absent is not known. The sample includes roughly 3,000 clones, with about 80% observed a single time. Clones ranked in the top ten supply 10% to 13% of the sample. The sample here was PBMCs, taken in a trial of ipilimumab plus nivolumab as post-transplant consolidation. The receptors shown here come from a male donor with primary mediastinal lymphoma.

V is TRBV7-9 and J is TRBJ2-7; no reliable D call. The CDR3 extends over 13 amino acids. The germline CDR1 and CDR2 sequences are SEHNR and FQNEAQ (reference sequence). V gave up 3 bases and J gave up 5 bases, with 11 bases separating them. The CDR3 DNA reads TGTGCCAGCAGCTTTCCGGCCTCTCACGAGCAGTACTTC. Translated, it gives CASSFPASHEQYF. The complete variable domain, with remaining parts taken from reference TRBV7-9 and TRBJ2-7, reads DTGVSQNPRHKITKRGQNVTFRCDPISEHNRLYWYRQTLGQGPEFLTYFQNEAQLEKSRLLSDRFSAERPKGSFSTLEIQRTEQGDSAMYLCASSFPASHEQYFGPGTRLTVT.

The V gene is TRBV28, the J gene TRBJ2-5; 14 bases are shared with TRBD2. V shed 7 bases and J 5 bases; nucleotides not matched to a gene: 9. CDR3 length equals 16 residues. Germline-derived CDR1 and CDR2 are MDHEN and SYDVKM. CDR3 sequence (DNA): TGTGCCAGCACCAGGACTAGCGGGAGGAGGGCTGAGACCCAGTACTTC. Protein sequence: CASTRTSGRRAETQYF.

The chain carries TRBV7-3 and TRBJ2-7; 9 bases fit TRBD1. The CDR3 covers 14 residues. V gave up 4 bases and J gave up 6 bases; unmatched junction bases: 7. CDR1 SGHTA and CDR2 FQGTGA come from the germline V gene. CDR3 region: CASSSTGGAGEQYF. The CDR3 region has the DNA TGTGCCAGCAGCTCAACAGGGGGCGCGGGCGAGCAGTACTTC.

The chain joins TRBV5-1 to TRBJ2-3, with D perhaps matching TRBD1 (6 bases). Per the germline V gene, CDR1 is SGHRS and CDR2 is YFSETQ. The ends were cut back, 7 bases at V and 0 bases at J, with 9 bases in the middle. The CDR3 runs 13 residues. The CDR3 nucleotides are TGCGCCAGCCGTCAGGGGAGCACAGATACGCAGTATTTT. Its protein is CASRQGSTDTQYF. Full variable domain (missing parts from reference TRBV5-1 and TRBJ2-3): KAGVTQTPRYLIKTRGQQVTLSCSPISGHRSVSWYQQTPGQGLQFLFEYFSETQRNKGNFPGRFSGRQFSNSRSEMNVSTLELGDSALYLCASRQGSTDTQYFGPGTRLTVL.

This chain links TRBV5-1 with TRBJ2-5, with a possible D match to TRBD2 (6 bases). The CDR3 runs to 14 residues. CDR1 and CDR2 from the germline V gene are SGHRS and YFSETQ. V shed 0 bases and J shed 1 base, with 7 bases lying between them. The CDR3 is CASSLERVQETQYF. The CDR3 DNA sequence: TGCGCCAGCAGCTTGGAGCGGGTCCAAGAGACCCAGTACTTC.

The V and J genes are TRBV19 and TRBJ2-1; 7 bases line up with TRBD2. The length of the CDR3 is 13 residues. From germline, CDR1 is LNHDA and CDR2 SQIVND (reference sequence). Trimming at V came to 5 bases and at J to 8 bases, leaving 6 bases not matched to a gene. The chain's CDR3 is CASSEAGVDEQFF. The CDR3 DNA is TGTGCCAGTAGTGAGGCGGGGGTCGATGAGCAGTTCTTC.

The chain uses TRBV30 and TRBJ2-5; 8 bases are a match to TRBD2. V shed 0 bases, J shed 1 base, and the junction held 4 bases outside the gene matches. There are 15 residues in the CDR3. Per the germline V gene, CDR1 is GTSNPN and CDR2 is SVGIG (reference sequence). The CDR3 sequence is CAWSVPGGGQETQYF. CDR3 DNA sequence: TGTGCCTGGAGTGTCCCGGGGGGGGGCCAAGAGACCCAGTACTTC.

A few counts support this clone. This chain uses TRBV5-1 with TRBJ2-2; D is unresolved. CDR1 SGHRS and CDR2 YFSETQ come from the germline V gene. CDR3 length equals 14 residues. V lost 4 bases, J lost 0 bases, and 7 bases lay in between. CDR3 amino acids: CASSVTSNTGELFF. Written as DNA, the CDR3 is TGCGCCAGCAGCGTGACGTCGAACACCGGGGAGCTGTTTTTT.

This chain connects TRBV7-9 to TRBJ1-2; weak D call: TRBD1 (6 bases). Germline CDR1 and CDR2: SEHNR and FQNEAQ (reference sequence). V shed 6 bases and J shed 8 bases, with 16 bases lying between them. This CDR3 comprises 13 residues. The CDR3: CASSRTGIEGYTF. The CDR3 nucleotides are TGTGCCAGCAGTCGTACAGGGATTGAGGGCTACACCTTC.

CDR3 region: CASSAGLAGDFYNEQFF. The CDR3 DNA reads TGTGCCAGCAGCGCGGGACTAGCGGGAGACTTCTACAATGAGCAGTTCTTC. The chain couples TRBV7-8 to TRBJ2-1; TRBD2 matches 14 bases. CDR3 size: 17 residues. The ends lost 5 bases at V and 3 bases at J; junction bases unmatched: 6. Per germline, CDR1 SGHVS and CDR2 FQNEAQ.

The V and J genes are TRBV9 and TRBJ1-2; TRBD1 matches at 7 bases. The germline gives CDR1 SGDLS, CDR2 YYNGEE. The CDR3 is 13 residues long. Trimming cost V 6 bases and J 3 bases; bases outside gene matches: 5. CDR3: CASTLGQDYGYTF. CDR3 nucleotide sequence: TGTGCCAGCACACTTGGACAGGACTATGGCTACACCTTC.

The rearrangement joins TRBV2 to TRBJ1-1, with D unresolved. Germline loops: CDR1 SNHLY, CDR2 FYNNEI. The CDR3 runs 15 residues. The V and J ends lost 6 bases and 0 bases respectively, with 14 bases between them. The CDR3 sequence: CASSPPGEMNTEAFF. Written as DNA, the CDR3 is TGTGCCAGCAGCCCCCCCGGAGAGATGAACACTGAAGCTTTCTTT.

The chain recombines TRBV10-3 with TRBJ2-1; TRBD2 matches 10 bases. The length of the CDR3 is 18 residues. The V gene end was trimmed by 3 bases and the J gene end by 4 bases; junction bases not matched to a gene: 12. Germline V gives CDR1 ENHRY, CDR2 SYGVKD. The CDR3 reads CAISDPSGRALHYNEQFF. The DNA for the CDR3 is TGTGCCATCAGTGACCCGAGCGGGAGGGCCTTACATTACAATGAGCAGTTCTTC.

The V gene is TRBV6-1, the J gene TRBJ1-3; 7 positions agree with TRBD1. Germline assignment: CDR1 MNHNS and CDR2 SASEGT. CDR3 size: 14 residues. The trim removed 11 bases at V and 0 bases at J, leaving 7 bases unmatched. The CDR3 nucleotides read TGTGCCGGGGGACAGCCGCTCTCTGGAAACACCATATATTTT. It is translated as CAGGQPLSGNTIYF.

For the CDR3, the DNA is TGTGCCAGCAGCTTACCGACCCGGACTAGCGGCTACAATGAGCAGTTCTTC. Protein product: CASSLPTRTSGYNEQFF. The chain uses TRBV7-2 and TRBJ2-1; 10 positions match TRBD2. From germline, CDR1 is SGHTA and CDR2 FQGNSA. The CDR3 length is 17 residues. Trimming cost V 2 bases and J 3 bases; bases outside gene matches: 7.

This chain uses TRBV10-2 with TRBJ1-5, with TRBD1 matching over 10 bases. CDR3 size: 15 residues. CDR1 is WSHSY and CDR2 is SAAADI in the germline V gene. The J segment lost 4 bases and the V segment lost 8 bases, leaving 8 bases of the junction unmatched. The CDR3 DNA sequence: TGCGCCAGCTCCCCCGGGACAGGGGAAAATCAGCCCCAGCATTTT. The encoded protein is CASSPGTGENQPQHF.

A few counts support this clone. The chain is built from TRBV2 and TRBJ2-1, with 9 bases identical to TRBD2. CDR3 size: 13 residues. Looked up from germline, CDR1 is SNHLY and CDR2 is FYNNEI. With V trimmed by 4 bases and J by 12 bases, 7 bases remained unmatched. The CDR3 is CASSAAREGGQFF. DNA of the CDR3: TGTGCCAGCAGTGCTGCGCGGGAGGGGGGGCAGTTCTTC.

This clone is a singleton in its sample. The chain links TRBV9 to TRBJ2-7; the match to TRBD1 covers 9 bases. The CDR3 contains 18 residues. Unmatched junction bases numbered 13, after V lost 3 bases and J lost 0 bases. Germline CDR1 is SGDLS and CDR2 is YYNGEE. As DNA, the CDR3 is TGTGCCAGCAGCGCATCCGGGACAGGGAACCCCCTCTCCTACGAGCAGTACTTC. Translating it yields CASSASGTGNPLSYEQYF.

This clone has a handful of counts. The chain combines TRBV27 with TRBJ2-7, with D possibly being TRBD1 (6 bases). V was trimmed by 7 bases and J by 1 base, leaving 11 bases between them. The germline CDR1 and CDR2 sequences are MNHEY and SMNVEV (reference sequence). The CDR3 consists of 13 residues. CDR3 DNA sequence: TGTGCCAGCAATCCCGGGACATCCTACGAGCAGTACTTC. Its protein product is CASNPGTSYEQYF.

The genes are TRBV7-9 and TRBJ2-2; either TRBD1 or TRBD2 may fit D (5 bases each). The CDR3 sequence is 15 residues long. Germline V gene data show CDR1 as SEHNR and CDR2 as FQNEAQ (reference sequence). Deletions cut 5 bases from V and 10 bases from J, with 20 bases between. The CDR3, as DNA: TGTGCCAGCAGCCCCCGGGCCAGGGCGGGCCAGGAGCTGTTTTTT. It specifies CASSPRARAGQELFF.

The chain has TRBV7-9 and TRBJ1-6; perhaps TRBD1 as D (5 bases). The CDR3 loop spans 14 amino acids. The V end was cut by 1 base, the J end by 10 bases, with 11 bases between. Germline CDR1 SEHNR, CDR2 FQNEAQ (reference sequence). The CDR3 region has the DNA TGTGCCAGCAGCTTAGTAGGTGACAGATCACCCCTCCACTTT. As protein: CASSLVGDRSPLHF.

The rearrangement links TRBV10-1 to TRBJ2-5; no firm D call. Trimming cost V 2 bases and J 7 bases, with 11 bases left between them. CDR1 is WNHNN, CDR2 SYGVQD, per germline (reference sequence). CDR3 length: 13 residues. The CDR3 protein is CASSETLMGTQYF. The CDR3 bases are TGCGCCAGCAGTGAGACGCTCATGGGGACCCAGTACTTC.

The chain uses TRBV28 and TRBJ1-5, with a possible D match to TRBD1 (5 bases). The CDR3 is 15 amino acids. Germline V gene data show CDR1 as MDHEN and CDR2 as SYDVKM. The V end was cut by 5 bases, the J end by 1 base, with 12 bases between. CDR3 coding DNA: TGTGCCAGCAGTCCTCAGGGTCTGAGCAATCAGCCCCAGCATTTT. It encodes CASSPQGLSNQPQHF.

The sample holds a few counts of this clone. The chain combines TRBV28 with TRBJ2-7, with TRBD2 matching over 8 bases. J was trimmed by 4 bases and V by 6 bases; bases with no gene match: 11. The CDR3 has 15 residues. The germline V gene has CDR1 MDHEN and CDR2 SYDVKM. The DNA for the CDR3 is TGTGCCAGCAGCCCTAGGCTCAGCGGGGGATACGAGCAGTACTTC. Protein product: CASSPRLSGGYEQYF. The full variable domain, with the rest looked up from reference TRBV28 and TRBJ2-7, is DVKVTQSSRYLVKRTGEKVFLECVQDMDHENMFWYRQDPGLGLRLIYFSYDVKMKEKGDIPEGYSVSREKKERFSLILESASTNQTSMYLCASSPRLSGGYEQYFGPGTRLTVT.

The chain combines TRBV7-9 with TRBJ2-1; D is unclear. The V end lost 4 bases, the J end lost 6 bases, and 10 bases lay between the germline ends. The CDR3 has 13 residues. From germline, CDR1 is SEHNR and CDR2 FQNEAQ (reference sequence). For the CDR3, the DNA is TGTGCCAGCAGCTACGGCCCAGGCAATGAGCAGTTCTTC. Protein: CASSYGPGNEQFF.

This clone appeared a single time. V and J are TRBV2 and TRBJ2-7; the match to TRBD1 covers 8 bases. Germline V gene sequence: CDR1 SNHLY, CDR2 FYNNEI. The CDR3 contains 19 residues. V lost 7 bases to trimming and J lost 0 bases; unmatched junction nucleotides: 20. The CDR3 sequence is CASTSGPQGGLRASYEQYF. As DNA, the CDR3 is TGTGCCAGCACCTCCGGCCCACAGGGGGGCCTCAGGGCCTCCTACGAGCAGTACTTC. Filled out from reference TRBV2 and TRBJ2-7, the complete variable domain reads EPEVTQTPSHQVTQMGQEVILRCVPISNHLYFYWYRQILGQKVEFLVSFYNNEISEKSEIFDDQFSVERPDGSNFTLKIRSTKLEDSAMYFCASTSGPQGGLRASYEQYFGPGTRLTVT.